The clone carrying this T cell receptor beta chain has a single count. The antigen is unknown. This record comes from a study of T cell responses to AZD1222 COVID-19 vaccine. Broader study findings: Clonal diversity was possibly underestimated, and the donors were mostly white British, with more females. Distributed over spike, vaccine-associated CD4 TCRs predominated at 160-218 and 743-854. Increases in Spike-specific TCR breadth and depth were seen after two AZD1222 doses.

The study pooled second doses at about 4 or about 12 weeks. Sequencing was performed with immunoSEQ multiplex PCR; in TCRdb, only in-frame clones are kept and a portion is missing. The table records about 140,000 clones, roughly 91% of them present only once. This receptor was identified in an adult who received the AZD1222 COVID-19 vaccine. The specimen comprised peripheral blood, sampled 28 days after the second AZD1222 dose.

The CDR3 nucleotides are TGTGCCAGTAGCGTCGGGGGGGCGGCCGGGGAGCTGTTTTTT. Translation: CASSVGGAAGELFF. The gene calls are TRBV19 and TRBJ2-2; TRBD2 agrees at 8 bases. CDR1 LNHDA and CDR2 SQIVND come from the germline V gene (reference sequence). V dropped 6 bases and J dropped 6; count of bases not matched to a gene: 6. The CDR3 contains 14 residues.